This TCR beta chain was identified during a study of identical twins. The study's findings and limits: Compared with models, monozygotic twins showed more out-of-frame TCR alpha sharing.

To note about this clonotype: Its antigen is currently unknown.

The cDNA had a unique molecular identifier and a template-switch universal primer site. Each CDR3 protein gets one entry after TCRdb re-called the 5' RACE reads with MiXCR. Here the sample spans about 530,000 distinct CDR3 sequences, 20% to 25% being singletons. CDR1 SGHVS and CDR2 FQNEAQ come from the germline V gene. Trimming pared 0 bases from V and 10 bases from J, leaving 16 bases between. CDR3 length: 15 amino acids. The same sample was also used in a study of yellow fever vaccine responses in identical twins.

The sequenced material came from CD4+ T cells sorted from blood. This sequence joins TRBV7-8 and TRBJ2-1; maybe TRBD2 (6 bases). The clonotype was recovered from a woman aged 18-29 years in good health. The CDR3 loop is CASSLAWDSQGEQFF. In nucleotides, the CDR3 is TGTGCCAGCAGCTTAGCTTGGGACTCTCAAGGGGAGCAGTTCTTC.